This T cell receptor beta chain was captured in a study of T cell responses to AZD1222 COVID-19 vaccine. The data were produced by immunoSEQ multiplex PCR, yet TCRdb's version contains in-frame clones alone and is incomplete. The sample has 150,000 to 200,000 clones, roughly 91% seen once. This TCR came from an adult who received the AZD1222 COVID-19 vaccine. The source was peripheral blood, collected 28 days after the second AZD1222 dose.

CDR3 in DNA: TGCGCCAGCAGCTTGGACAGGGGCGCTGAAGCTTTCTTT. It yields the protein CASSLDRGAEAFF. The V gene is TRBV5-1, the J gene TRBJ1-1; 7 nucleotides match TRBD1. With 0 bases clipped from V and 6 bases from J, the junction kept 2 bases outside the gene matches. The CDR3 is 13 amino acids. Germline CDR1 is SGHRS and CDR2 is YFSETQ.